The clone carrying this T cell receptor beta chain was picked up one time. Its antigen is not identified. This record comes from a study of cytomegalovirus exposure and HLA in healthy donors. Background on the study: Across around 400 genotyped donors, 81% landed in the Caucasian-associated ancestry cluster.

Study results and caveats: Rarity held for most TCR sequences, but there were some public TCRs that occurred in many donors. Most of the TCR beta V segments (in an earlier analysis) were productive either about 87% or about 30% of the time.

All the people who gave samples were healthy bone marrow donors. The PCR made use of 60 Vbeta and 13 Jbeta primers. Method: immunoSEQ multiplex PCR; TCRdb's copy keeps in-frame clones and lacks some. The sample yields approximately 100,000 clones, over 60% seen once. The source is a man between 60 and 75 years old in good health and CMV-seropositive. Sequenced input: PBMCs.

Here the CDR3 reads CASSPIGQGVSEQYF. The CDR3 nucleotides are TGTGCCAGCAGCCCAATAGGACAGGGGGTTTCCGAGCAGTACTTC. The genes are TRBV7-9 and TRBJ2-7, with 10 bases aligning to TRBD1. The CDR3 consists of 15 residues. From germline, CDR1 is SEHNR and CDR2 FQNEAQ (reference sequence). The V segment lost 5 bases and the J segment 6 bases; nucleotides outside the gene matches: 10.